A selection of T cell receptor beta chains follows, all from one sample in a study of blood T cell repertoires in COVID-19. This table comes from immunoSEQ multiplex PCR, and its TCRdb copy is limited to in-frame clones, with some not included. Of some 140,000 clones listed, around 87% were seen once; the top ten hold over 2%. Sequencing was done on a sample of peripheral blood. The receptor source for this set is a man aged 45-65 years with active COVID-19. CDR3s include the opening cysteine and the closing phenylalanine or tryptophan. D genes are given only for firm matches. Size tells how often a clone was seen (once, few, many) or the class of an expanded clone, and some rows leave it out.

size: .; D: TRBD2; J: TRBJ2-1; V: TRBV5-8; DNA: TGTGCCAGCAGCTCAGGGACTAGCGGGGAGAAGCAGTTCTTC; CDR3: CASSSGTSGEKQFF
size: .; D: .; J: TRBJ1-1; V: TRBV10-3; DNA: TGTGCCATCAGTGACCCTAACAGGGAGAGGATGAACACTGAAGCTTTCTTT; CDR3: CAISDPNRERMNTEAFF
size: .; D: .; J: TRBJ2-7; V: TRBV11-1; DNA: TGTGCCAGCAGCCGATTCGGTATGGTCGAGCAGTACTTC; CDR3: CASSRFGMVEQYF
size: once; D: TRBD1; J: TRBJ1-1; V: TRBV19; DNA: TGTGCCAGTAGTATGACAGGGATCCTCGGAATTAACACTGAAGCTTTCTTT; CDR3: CASSMTGILGINTEAFF
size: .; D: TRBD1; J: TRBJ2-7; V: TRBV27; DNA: TGTGCCAGCAGTCGACAGGGACATGGGGCCTACGAGCAGTACTTC; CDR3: CASSRQGHGAYEQYF
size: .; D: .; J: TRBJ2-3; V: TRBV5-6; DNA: TGTGCCAGCAGAATTATCGCGGGGACAGATACGCAGTATTTT; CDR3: CASRIIAGTDTQYF
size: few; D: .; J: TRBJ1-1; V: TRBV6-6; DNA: TGTGCCAGCAGTTATCCCGCAGGGGAGAACACTGAAGCTTTCTTT; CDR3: CASSYPAGENTEAFF
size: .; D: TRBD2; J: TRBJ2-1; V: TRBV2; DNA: TGTGCCAGCAGTGAAACTAGCGCGAACAATGAGCAGTTCTTC; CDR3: CASSETSANNEQFF
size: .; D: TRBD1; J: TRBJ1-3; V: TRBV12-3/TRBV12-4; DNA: TGTGCCAGCAGGCGACAGGGCGAAAACACCATATATTTT; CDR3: CASRRQGENTIYF
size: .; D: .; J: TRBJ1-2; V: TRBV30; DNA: TGTGCCTGGAGTGTACCAGGTCTTAACTATGGCTACACCTTC; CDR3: CAWSVPGLNYGYTF